Listed below are T cell receptor beta chains from one sample, sequenced in a study of monozygotic twins with inflammatory bowel disease. No DNA is given; TCRdb re-called the 5' RACE reads and lists each CDR3 protein once. This table lists some 450,000 distinct CDR3 sequences. Specimen: blood. These receptors came from a human donor with ulcerative colitis or Crohn's disease, or a healthy co-twin of an affected twin (not recorded which). Both conserved end residues are part of each CDR3. Each record gives: CDR3 protein, J gene, V gene.

CASSLGFYEQYF TRBJ2-7 TRBV7-9
CSVEPTGMDNEQFF TRBJ2-1 TRBV29-1
CSASRTSGRAGETQYF TRBJ2-5 TRBV20-1
CASSLVEESYEQYF TRBJ2-7 TRBV7-9
CASSPRREGIGELFF TRBJ2-2 TRBV11-2
CSGQGTDHTGELFF TRBJ2-2 TRBV20-1
CASRTSGLTYEQYF TRBJ2-7 TRBV5-1
CSVAKPYEQYF TRBJ2-7 TRBV29-1
CSVEGPGAYEQYF TRBJ2-7 TRBV29-1
CSARDGGGGNSYNEQFF TRBJ2-1 TRBV20-1
CASSLMGGGYEQYF TRBJ2-7 TRBV7-3